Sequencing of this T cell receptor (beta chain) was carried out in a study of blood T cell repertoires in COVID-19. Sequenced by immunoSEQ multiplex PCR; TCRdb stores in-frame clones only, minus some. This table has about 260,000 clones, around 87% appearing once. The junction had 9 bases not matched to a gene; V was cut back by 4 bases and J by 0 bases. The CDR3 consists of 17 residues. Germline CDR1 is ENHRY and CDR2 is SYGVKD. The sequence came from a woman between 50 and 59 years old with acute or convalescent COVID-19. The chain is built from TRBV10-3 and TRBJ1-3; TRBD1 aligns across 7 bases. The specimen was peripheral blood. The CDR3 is CAISASGGPGSGNTIYF. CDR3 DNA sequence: TGTGCCATCAGTGCTTCAGGGGGGCCCGGCTCTGGAAACACCATATATTTT.